This T cell receptor (beta chain) was obtained from a study of T-cell memory formation after mild COVID-19. Trimming stripped 2 bases from V and 0 bases from J, with 10 bases between. The CDR3 consists of 15 residues. TCRdb called the 5' RACE reads again in MiXCR, with one record for every CDR3 protein. The sample lists some 110,000 distinct CDR3 sequences, about a sixth seen once, with 25% to 30% in the top ten. The V gene is TRBV12-3 or TRBV12-4, the J gene TRBJ1-1, with no clear D. Input material: PBMCs or a T cell subset sorted from them (not recorded which). The TCR was taken from an adult woman who had mild COVID-19 (a few samples of this study predate the infection). Cell type and time point are not known. The DNA for the CDR3 is TGTGCCAGCAGTTTATCCCGGGCGGTGAACACTGAAGCTTTCTTT. As protein: CASSLSRAVNTEAFF.